This TCR beta chain was captured in a study of vaccination effects on CD4 cells after COVID-19. Overall study: Sequencing was preceded by expansion of antigen-specific CD4+ T cells with viral peptide pools in the ViraFEST assay. Cultures of roughly 2 million PBMC per well contained 9 to 10 IU/ml IL-2 plus 10 ug/ml peptides.

Following culture for about ten days, CD4+ T cells were isolated. Assay: immunoSEQ multiplex PCR; the TCRdb copy retains only in-frame clones and omits some. The profile shows over 65,000 clones, approximately 77% of them singletons. Germline loops: CDR1 SGHTA, CDR2 FQGTGA. CDR3 length equals 13 residues. With 3 bases removed from V and 5 bases from J, the gap between germline ends came to 10 bases. This clone was counted at least ten times. What it recognizes is unknown. Sequencing was performed on CD4+ T cells from PBMCs cultured without peptide, taken before COVID-19 vaccination. The chain carries TRBV7-3 and TRBJ1-1; D unclear. This sequence originates from a human donor who received a COVID-19 vaccine. The CDR3 DNA follows: TGTGCCAGCAGCTTGTCAAGGGAGACTGAAGCTTTCTTT. It yields the protein CASSLSRETEAFF.